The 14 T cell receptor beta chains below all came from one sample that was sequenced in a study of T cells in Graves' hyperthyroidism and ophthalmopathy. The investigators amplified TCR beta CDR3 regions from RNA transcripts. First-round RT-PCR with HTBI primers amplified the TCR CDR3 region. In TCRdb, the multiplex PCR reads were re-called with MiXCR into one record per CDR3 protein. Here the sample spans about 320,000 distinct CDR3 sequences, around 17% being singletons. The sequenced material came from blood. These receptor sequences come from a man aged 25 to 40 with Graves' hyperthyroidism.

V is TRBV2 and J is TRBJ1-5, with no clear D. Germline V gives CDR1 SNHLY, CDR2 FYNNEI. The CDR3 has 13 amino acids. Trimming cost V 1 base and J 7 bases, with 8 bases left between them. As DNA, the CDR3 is TGTGCCAGCAGTGAAGGGCGGCGGCAGCCCCAGCATTTT. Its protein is CASSEGRRQPQHF.

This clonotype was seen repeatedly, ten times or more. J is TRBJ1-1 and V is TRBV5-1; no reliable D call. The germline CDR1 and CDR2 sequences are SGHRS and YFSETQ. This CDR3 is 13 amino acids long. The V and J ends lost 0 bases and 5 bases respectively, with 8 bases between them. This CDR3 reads CASSLGQLTEAFF. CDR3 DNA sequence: TGCGCCAGCAGCTTGGGGCAGCTGACTGAAGCTTTCTTT.

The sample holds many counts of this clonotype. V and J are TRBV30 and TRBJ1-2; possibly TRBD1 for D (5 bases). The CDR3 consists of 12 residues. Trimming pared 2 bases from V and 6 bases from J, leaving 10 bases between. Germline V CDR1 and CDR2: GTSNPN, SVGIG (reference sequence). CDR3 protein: CAWSQSGNGYTF. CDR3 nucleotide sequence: TGTGCCTGGAGTCAATCAGGGAATGGCTACACCTTC.

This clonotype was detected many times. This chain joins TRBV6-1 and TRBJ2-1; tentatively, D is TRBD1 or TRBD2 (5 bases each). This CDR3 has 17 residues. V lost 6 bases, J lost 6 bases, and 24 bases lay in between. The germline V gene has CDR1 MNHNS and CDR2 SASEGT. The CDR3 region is CASRARDRGVRLNEQFF. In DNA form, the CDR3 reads TGTGCCAGCAGAGCTAGGGATCGAGGGGTTCGGCTCAATGAGCAGTTCTTC.

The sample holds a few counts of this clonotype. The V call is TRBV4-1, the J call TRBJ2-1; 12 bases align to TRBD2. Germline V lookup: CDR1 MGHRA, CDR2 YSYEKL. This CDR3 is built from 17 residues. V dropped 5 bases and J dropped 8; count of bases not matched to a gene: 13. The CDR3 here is CASSSRRTSGNEDEQFF. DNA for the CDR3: TGCGCCAGCAGCTCACGGAGGACTAGCGGGAACGAGGATGAGCAGTTCTTC.

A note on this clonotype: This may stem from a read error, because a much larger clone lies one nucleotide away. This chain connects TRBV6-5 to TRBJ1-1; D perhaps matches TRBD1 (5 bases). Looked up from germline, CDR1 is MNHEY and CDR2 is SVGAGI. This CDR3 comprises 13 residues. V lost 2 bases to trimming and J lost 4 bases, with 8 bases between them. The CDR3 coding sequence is TGTGCCAGCAGTTACGGGGGGAGCACTGAAGCTTTCTTT. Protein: CASSYGGSTEAFF.

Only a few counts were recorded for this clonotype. CDR3 protein: CASSPWQEANYGYTF. CDR3 in DNA: TGTGCCAGCAGCCCCTGGCAGGAAGCTAACTATGGCTACACCTTC. V gene TRBV28 combines with J gene TRBJ1-2; D not resolved. Germline values: CDR1 MDHEN, CDR2 SYDVKM. V lost 6 bases to trimming and J lost 0 bases, with 14 bases between them. The CDR3 covers 15 residues.

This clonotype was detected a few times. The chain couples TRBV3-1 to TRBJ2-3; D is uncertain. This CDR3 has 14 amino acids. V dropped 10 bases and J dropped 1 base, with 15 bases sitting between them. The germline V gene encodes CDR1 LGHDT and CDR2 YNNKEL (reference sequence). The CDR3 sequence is CATPSRTRTDTQYF. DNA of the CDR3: TGTGCCACCCCCTCGCGGACCCGCACAGATACGCAGTATTTT.

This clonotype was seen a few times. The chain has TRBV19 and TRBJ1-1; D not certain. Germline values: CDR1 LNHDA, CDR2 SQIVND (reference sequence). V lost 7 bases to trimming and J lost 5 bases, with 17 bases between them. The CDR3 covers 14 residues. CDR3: CASTPDIRRTEAFF. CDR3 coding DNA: TGTGCCAGTACGCCCGACATACGGAGGACTGAAGCTTTCTTT.

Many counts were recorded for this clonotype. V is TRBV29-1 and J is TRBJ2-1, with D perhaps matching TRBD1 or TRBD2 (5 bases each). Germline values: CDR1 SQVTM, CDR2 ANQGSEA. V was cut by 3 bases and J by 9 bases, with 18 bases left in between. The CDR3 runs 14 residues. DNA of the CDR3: TGCAGCGTTGAGGGACGGGGCTTCAGAGGTGAGCAGTTCTTC. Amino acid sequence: CSVEGRGFRGEQFF.

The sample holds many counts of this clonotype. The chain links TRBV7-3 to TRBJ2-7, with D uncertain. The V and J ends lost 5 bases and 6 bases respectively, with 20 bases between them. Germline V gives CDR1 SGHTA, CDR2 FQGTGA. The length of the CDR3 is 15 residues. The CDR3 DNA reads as TGTGCCAGCAGCCCTGATTACGGACGGACCAGCGAGCAGTACTTC. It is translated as CASSPDYGRTSEQYF.

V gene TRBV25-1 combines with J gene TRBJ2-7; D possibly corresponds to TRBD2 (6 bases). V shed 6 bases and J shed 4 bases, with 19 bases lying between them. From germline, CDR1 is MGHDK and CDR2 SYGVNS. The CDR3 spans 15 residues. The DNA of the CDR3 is TGTGCCAGCAGCTCCCCCGGGGCGGGAAGTTACGAGCAGTACTTC. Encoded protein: CASSSPGAGSYEQYF.

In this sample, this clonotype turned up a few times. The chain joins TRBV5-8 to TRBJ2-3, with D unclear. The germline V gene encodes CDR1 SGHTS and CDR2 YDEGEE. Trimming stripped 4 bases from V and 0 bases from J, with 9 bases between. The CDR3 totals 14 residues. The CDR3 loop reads CASSTNPSTDTQYF. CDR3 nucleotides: TGTGCCAGCAGCACTAACCCTAGCACAGATACGCAGTATTTT. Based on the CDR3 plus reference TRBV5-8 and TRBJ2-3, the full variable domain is EAGVTQSPTHLIKTRGQQATLRCSPISGHTSVYWYQQALGLGLQFLLWYDEGEERNRGNFPPRFSGRQFPNYSSELNVNALELEDSALYLCASSTNPSTDTQYFGPGTRLTVL.

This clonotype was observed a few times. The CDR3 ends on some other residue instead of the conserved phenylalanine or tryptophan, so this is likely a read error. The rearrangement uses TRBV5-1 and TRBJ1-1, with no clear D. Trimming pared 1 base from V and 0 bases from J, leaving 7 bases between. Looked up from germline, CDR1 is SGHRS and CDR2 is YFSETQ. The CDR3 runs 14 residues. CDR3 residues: CASSLSSVNTEAFL. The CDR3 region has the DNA TGCGCCAGCAGCTTGAGCTCGGTGAACACTGAAGCTTTCCTT.